This T cell receptor (beta chain) was recorded in a study of T cells after yellow fever vaccination (dated by TCRdb to the late 2010s). The study in broad terms: Libraries from fractions with low cell numbers were prepared with the SMART-Seq v4 Ultra Low Input RNA kit. To track T-cell clones before and after primary and booster YFV17D yellow fever vaccination, bulk TCR alpha and beta repertoires were sequenced longitudinally. Two healthy male donors, one aged 18 to 30 and one aged 30 to 39 years, were included in the cohort. Blood was collected at multiple timepoints before and after primary and secondary immunization, and bulk PBMC replicates and cell subsets were isolated.

In the paper's terms, the treatment or condition label means: live attenuated yellow fever vaccine strain. PBMCs were isolated from peripheral blood using a standard Ficoll-Paque protocol. Epitope-specific CD8 T cells were sorted with a dextramer loaded with the yellow fever NS4B epitope peptide, and anti-CD3 and anti-CD8 staining was applied. TriZol was used to extract RNA from bulk PBMCs, CD4 and CD8 fractions, and dextramer-positive and dextramer-negative fractions. Summary of the overall study and its limitations: A small fraction of clonotypes appeared in both the CD4 and CD8 compartments, likely as a result of convergent recombination. After the booster, most clones that had expanded after primary vaccination were detected again (approximately 97% of CD4 and around nine tenths of CD8), suggesting broad maintenance of memory. The secondary T-cell response was weaker than the primary response but faster, peaking on day 5 instead of day 15. Because the study included only a couple of donors, the extent to which the findings can be generalized is limited. FACS-sorted repertoires could contain abundant contaminating clonotypes from the bulk population, so computational filtering was required.

TCR cDNA was synthesized by 5'RACE template switching, which introduced a universal primer site and unique molecular identifiers. Priming of cDNA synthesis was performed from both the TCR alpha and TCR beta constant segments. Libraries were amplified in two PCR steps, with sample barcodes and sequencing adapters added in the second step. Sequencing of libraries was done on Illumina HiSeq 2500 (2x100 bp) or NovaSeq (2x150 bp). In the paper's pipeline: MIGEC handled demultiplexing of reads and collapsing into UMI consensus sequences, while MiXCR performed V(D)J alignment. Using edgeR on replicate PBMC samples, clonotypes were called vaccine-responding if FDR was below 0.01 and the log2 fold change was above 5 up to day 15. Bulk clonotypes were assigned CD4 or CD8 identity according to which sequenced CD4 or CD8 repertoire held them at higher abundance. Clonotypes enriched at least 10-fold in dextramer-positive over dextramer-negative fractions were defined as NS4B-specific, and CD4-biased clonotypes were excluded. In TCRdb, the public reads were trimmed at Q25 with fastp and aligned with MiXCR, with productive beta chains retained. Rows merge per CDR3 protein into single entries with the most common DNA and genes. TCRdb's processing, not the authors' own work, is the source of the V and J calls. This sample holds around 88,000 distinct CDR3 sequences; approximately 12% were observed only once. The top ten hold roughly 25% of the sample.

This clonotype was observed a handful of times. Base-call qualities are not available, and no considerably larger clone is one nucleotide away. The TCR was taken from a man aged 18 to 35 who received the YFV17D yellow fever vaccine. The source material was CD8+ T cells not binding an NS4B(214-222) dextramer, sorted from PBMCs, sampled about 21 days after the first yellow fever vaccination. The meaning of the sample's cell subset or site label: NS4B epitope dextramer-negative CD8 T cells.

The nucleotides read TGCGCCAGCAGCTCAGGGACGGACAGCTCTGGGGCCAACGTCCTGACTTTC. This yields the protein CASSSGTDSSGANVLTF. The rearrangement combines TRBV5-1 with TRBJ2-6; matching of 6 bases hints at TRBD1 as the D gene. The trim is 3 bases for V and 0 bases for J, with a gap of 13 bases between the germline ends. From the cysteine through the phenylalanine, the CDR3 covers 17 amino acids. Only CDR3 DNA remains: 51 bases, in frame from the first base. CDR1 is given as SGHRS and CDR2 as YFSETQ, both from the germline V gene. With the rest looked up from the reference TRBV5-1 and TRBJ2-6 genes rather than sequenced, the full variable domain is KAGVTQTPRYLIKTRGQQVTLSCSPISGHRSVSWYQQTPGQGLQFLFEYFSETQRNKGNFPGRFSGRQFSNSRSEMNVSTLELGDSALYLCASSSGTDSSGANVLTFGAGSRLTVL.